This T cell receptor (beta chain) comes out of a study of regulatory T cells in long-lasting Graves disease. Time point described: newly diagnosed GD, antithyroid drugs for less than 3 months. Researchers made the TCR library from RNA that was extracted from PBMCs. Construction of TCR beta libraries relied on iRepertoire HTBI primers and on Arm-PCR targeting CDR3 regions. TCRdb re-called the multiplex PCR reads with MiXCR, one entry per CDR3 protein. The sample holds 450,000 to 500,000 distinct CDR3 sequences, 15% to 20% seen once. Germline V CDR1 and CDR2: SEHNR, FQNEAQ (reference sequence). V lost 2 bases and J lost 8; bases outside the gene matches: 13. The CDR3 is made up of 18 amino acids. This sample also appeared in a second study, on T cells in Graves' hyperthyroidism and ophthalmopathy. That work states: Across 18 months, stable Graves' hyperthyroidism was marked by no progression to ophthalmopathy. Researchers ran a first-round RT-PCR on the TCR CDR3 using the HTBI primer set. Most thyroid clonotypes expanded above 0.001 appeared in blood too.

This TCR was sampled from a middle-aged man with Graves disease. Sequenced material: peripheral blood mononuclear cells (PBMCs), taken at new diagnosis, from a patient treated with antithyroid drugs. The chain joins TRBV7-9 to TRBJ2-2, with TRBD2 identical over 11 bases. CDR3 in DNA: TGTGCCAGCAGCTTAAAATCGCATAGCGGGAGGGCTACTGGGGAGCTGTTTTTT. Translation gives CASSLKSHSGRATGELFF.